The T cell receptor beta chain under discussion was sequenced for a study of blood T cell repertoires in COVID-19. In the authors' methods: By means of reference gene primer amplification, nucleated cell counts were estimated. Using immunoSEQ multiplex PCR, the repertoire was profiled, and TCRdb retains in-frame clones only, with some absent. The V and J calls and the clone size are those of that table, but D and trimming were determined from the DNA. Among fewer than 70,000 clones listed, 85% to 90% were seen once. There are a few counts of this clone. V gave up 2 bases and J gave up 0 bases, with 6 bases separating them. Germline values: CDR1 SGHKS, CDR2 YYEKEE (reference sequence). This CDR3 spans 14 amino acids.

The chain links TRBV5-5 to TRBJ1-3; tentative D call: TRBD1 (5 bases). The sequencing sample was made of peripheral blood. The receptor comes from an elderly man with acute or convalescent COVID-19. The CDR3 nucleotides are TGTGCCAGCAGCTTAAGGGGCTCTGGAAACACCATATATTTT. It encodes CASSLRGSGNTIYF.